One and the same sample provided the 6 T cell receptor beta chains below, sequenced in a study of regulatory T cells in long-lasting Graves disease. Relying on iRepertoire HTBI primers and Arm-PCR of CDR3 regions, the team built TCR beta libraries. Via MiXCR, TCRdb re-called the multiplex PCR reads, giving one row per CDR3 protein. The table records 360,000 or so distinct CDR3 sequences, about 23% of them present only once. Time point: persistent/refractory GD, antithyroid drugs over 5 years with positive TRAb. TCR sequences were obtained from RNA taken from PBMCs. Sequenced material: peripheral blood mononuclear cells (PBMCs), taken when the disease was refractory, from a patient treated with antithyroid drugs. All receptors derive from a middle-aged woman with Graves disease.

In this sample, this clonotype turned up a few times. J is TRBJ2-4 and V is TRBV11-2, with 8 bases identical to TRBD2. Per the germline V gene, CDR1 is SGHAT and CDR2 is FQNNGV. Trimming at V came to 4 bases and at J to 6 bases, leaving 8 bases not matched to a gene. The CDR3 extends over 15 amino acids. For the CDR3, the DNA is TGTGCCAGCAGCTCGGGGGGGGGGGGACCAAACATTCAGTACTTC. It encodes CASSSGGGGPNIQYF.

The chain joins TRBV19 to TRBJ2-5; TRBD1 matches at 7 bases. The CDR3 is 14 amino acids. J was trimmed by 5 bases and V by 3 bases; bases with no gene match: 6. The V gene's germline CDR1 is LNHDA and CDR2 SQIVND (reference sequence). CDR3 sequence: CASSIRQGSETQYF. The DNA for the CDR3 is TGTGCCAGTAGTATTAGACAGGGATCGGAGACCCAGTACTTC.

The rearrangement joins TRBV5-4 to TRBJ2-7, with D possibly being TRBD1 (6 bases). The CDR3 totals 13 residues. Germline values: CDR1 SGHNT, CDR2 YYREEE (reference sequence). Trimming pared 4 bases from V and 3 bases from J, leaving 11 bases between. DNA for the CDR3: TGTGCCAGCAGCAACAGGGAACACTACGAGCAGTACTTC. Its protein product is CASSNREHYEQYF.

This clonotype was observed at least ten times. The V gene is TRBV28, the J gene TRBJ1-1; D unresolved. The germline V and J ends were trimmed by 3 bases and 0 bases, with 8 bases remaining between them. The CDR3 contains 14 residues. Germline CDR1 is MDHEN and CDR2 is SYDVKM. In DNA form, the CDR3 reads TGTGCCAGCAGTTTGCCACCGATGAACACTGAAGCTTTCTTT. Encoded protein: CASSLPPMNTEAFF.

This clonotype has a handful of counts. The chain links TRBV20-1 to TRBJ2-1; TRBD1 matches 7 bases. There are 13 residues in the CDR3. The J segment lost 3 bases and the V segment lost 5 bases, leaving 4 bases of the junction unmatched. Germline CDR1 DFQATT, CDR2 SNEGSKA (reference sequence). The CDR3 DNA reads TGCAGTGCTTCAACAGGGGACTACAATGAGCAGTTCTTC. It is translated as CSASTGDYNEQFF.

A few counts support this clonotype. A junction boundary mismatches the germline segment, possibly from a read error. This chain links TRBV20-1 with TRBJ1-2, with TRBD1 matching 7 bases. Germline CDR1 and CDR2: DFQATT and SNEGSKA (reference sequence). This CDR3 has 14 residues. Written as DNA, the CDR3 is TGCAGTGCTGGAGAACAGGGGTTGGACTATGGCTACACCTTC. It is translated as CSAGEQGLDYGYTF.